This T cell receptor beta chain is from a study of shared clonotypes between healthy human individuals. The protocol was immunoSEQ multiplex PCR, while the TCRdb copy is restricted to in-frame clones and leaves out a portion. The sample yields about 95,000 clones, roughly two thirds seen once. The germline CDR1 and CDR2 sequences are LNHNV and YYDKDF (reference sequence). With 1 base removed from V and 5 bases from J, the gap between germline ends came to 10 bases. CDR3 length equals 14 residues. This clonotype originated in a man aged 25 to 40 in good health. The sample was memory CD8+ T cells sorted from blood. Specified subset: CD45RO+ cells pooled with CCR7-negative TemRA cells. The genes are TRBV15 and TRBJ2-3; no reliable D call. CDR3 sequence reads: CATSRVGLQDTQYF. The CDR3 DNA is TGTGCCACCAGCAGAGTGGGATTACAAGATACGCAGTATTTT.